Listed here are 14 T cell receptor beta chains from one sample, sequenced in a study of cytomegalovirus exposure and HLA in healthy donors. It was with 60 Vbeta and 13 Jbeta primers that the PCR ran. Sequencing used immunoSEQ multiplex PCR; TCRdb keeps in-frame clones, though not all of them. The data show over 85,000 clones, with 75% to 90% seen just once and about 1.7% held by the top ten. The specimen was PBMCs. These receptors originate from a man aged 35 to 55 in good health and CMV-seronegative.

The genes are TRBV6-1 and TRBJ1-4; 9 bases match TRBD1. Per the germline V gene, CDR1 is MNHNS and CDR2 is SASEGT. With V trimmed by 2 bases and J by 2 bases, 6 bases remained unmatched. The CDR3 covers 17 residues. This chain's CDR3 is CASSELGQGWTNEKLFF. As DNA, the CDR3 is TGTGCCAGCAGTGAATTGGGACAGGGCTGGACTAATGAAAAACTGTTTTTT.

V gene TRBV5-1 combines with J gene TRBJ2-5, with a weak D call TRBD2 (6 bases). Per the germline V gene, CDR1 is SGHRS and CDR2 is YFSETQ. V lost 0 bases, J lost 2 bases, and 11 bases lay in between. This CDR3 has 15 amino acids. CDR3: CASSLGEGTQETQYF. In DNA, the CDR3 is TGCGCCAGCAGCTTGGGCGAGGGGACTCAAGAGACCCAGTACTTC. Full variable domain (rest looked up from reference TRBV5-1 and TRBJ2-5): KAGVTQTPRYLIKTRGQQVTLSCSPISGHRSVSWYQQTPGQGLQFLFEYFSETQRNKGNFPGRFSGRQFSNSRSEMNVSTLELGDSALYLCASSLGEGTQETQYFGPGTRLLVL.

Here the CDR3 reads CASSSAGDGHYGYTF. As DNA, the CDR3 is TGTGCCAGCAGCTCTGCGGGGGACGGGCACTATGGCTACACCTTC. The V and J genes are TRBV7-9 and TRBJ1-2, with a weak D call TRBD1 (5 bases). V was clipped by 4 bases and J by 3 bases, with 15 bases between them. Germline V CDR1 and CDR2: SEHNR, FQNEAQ (reference sequence). This CDR3 has 15 residues.

This clone was seen only once. The genes are TRBV19 and TRBJ1-5; no definite D call. V lost 6 bases, J lost 6 bases, and 12 bases lay in between. The CDR3 sequence is 13 residues long. CDR1 and CDR2 (germline): LNHDA, SQIVND (reference sequence). The CDR3 region has the DNA TGTGCCAGTAGGCCAACGGGGAGTCAGCCCCAGCATTTT. This encodes CASRPTGSQPQHF.

V is TRBV27 and J is TRBJ2-7, with 12 bases aligning to TRBD1. Germline loops: CDR1 MNHEY, CDR2 SMNVEV (reference sequence). The CDR3 is made up of 14 amino acids. V was clipped by 2 bases and J by 6 bases; unmatched bases: 2. Written as DNA, the CDR3 is TGTGCCAGCAGTTTAGGGGACAGGGGGCGCGAGCAGTACTTC. Its translation is CASSLGDRGREQYF.

The count of this clone is one. The V gene is TRBV5-1, the J gene TRBJ2-3, with D possibly TRBD2 on 5 matching bases. Trimming cost V 0 bases and J 5 bases, with 10 bases left between them. CDR1 is SGHRS and CDR2 is YFSETQ in the germline V gene. The CDR3 is 14 residues long. The chain's CDR3 is CASSLELRGDTQYF. For the CDR3, the DNA is TGCGCCAGCAGCTTGGAGCTACGGGGAGATACGCAGTATTTT.

The rearrangement links TRBV5-6 to TRBJ1-5; D not resolved. Trimming stripped 2 bases from V and 3 bases from J, with 6 bases between. The CDR3 has 13 residues. The germline gives CDR1 SGHDT, CDR2 YYEEEE. CDR3 DNA sequence: TGTGCCAGCAGCTTCGGGGTCAATCAGCCCCAGCATTTT. This codes for CASSFGVNQPQHF.

The DNA for the CDR3 is TGTGCCAGCAGCTTGTCCGGAGCCCCACACTATGGCTACACCTTC. This translates into CASSLSGAPHYGYTF. The chain employs TRBV5-8 and TRBJ1-2; D remains ambiguous. This CDR3 comprises 15 residues. Germline assignment: CDR1 SGHTS and CDR2 YDEGEE. V lost 1 base and J lost 3, with 13 bases in between.

The rearrangement links TRBV29-1 to TRBJ1-1; possibly TRBD1 for D (6 bases). The CDR3 contains 16 residues. The V gene lost 3 bases and the J gene lost 1 base, with 18 bases spanning the gap. Germline V gene data show CDR1 as SQVTM and CDR2 as ANQGSEA. The CDR3 here is CSVEVYRGIGNTEAFF. In DNA form, the CDR3 reads TGCAGCGTTGAGGTTTATAGGGGGATTGGGAACACTGAAGCTTTCTTT. Complete variable domain (other parts from reference TRBV29-1 and TRBJ1-1): SAVISQKPSRDICQRGTSLTIQCQVDSQVTMMFWYRQQPGQSLTLIATANQGSEATYESGFVIDKFPISRPNLTFSTLTVSNMSPEDSSIYLCSVEVYRGIGNTEAFFGQGTRLTVV.

The chain joins TRBV7-2 to TRBJ2-3; 9 nucleotides match TRBD1. With V trimmed by 5 bases and J by 8 bases, 23 bases remained unmatched. The CDR3 totals 19 residues. Germline CDR1 is SGHTA and CDR2 is FQGNSA. The CDR3 spells CASSLFPYPTGGDGGTQYF. The CDR3 nucleotides read TGTGCCAGCAGCCTATTCCCTTATCCCACAGGGGGCGACGGAGGTACGCAGTATTTT.

This clone turned up a few times. The CDR3 DNA sequence: TGTGCCAGCAGCGCTTTAATGACAGGGGGGTTGAAGCCCCAGCATTTT. Residues: CASSALMTGGLKPQHF. The rearrangement joins TRBV21-1 to TRBJ1-5; TRBD1, the table's D call, was not compared with the DNA. TRBV21-1 is termed a pseudogene. This CDR3 has 16 residues.

The chain joins TRBV5-1 to TRBJ1-1; D is perhaps TRBD1 (6 bases). With 4 bases removed from V and 0 bases from J, the gap between germline ends came to 10 bases. The CDR3 has 14 amino acids. From germline, CDR1 is SGHRS and CDR2 YFSETQ. CDR3 nucleotide sequence: TGCGCCAGCAGCAAGGACAGAGTGAACACTGAAGCTTTCTTT. As protein: CASSKDRVNTEAFF.

This chain uses TRBV7-8 with TRBJ1-1, with 11 bases identical to TRBD1. V was pared by 3 bases and J by 6 bases, with 6 bases of the junction left unmatched. CDR1 is SGHVS and CDR2 is FQNEAQ in the germline V gene. CDR3 size: 15 residues. CDR3 amino acids: CASSLTGQGAAEAFF. The DNA of the CDR3 is TGTGCCAGCAGCTTGACCGGACAGGGGGCCGCTGAAGCTTTCTTT. Using reference TRBV7-8 and TRBJ1-1 for the parts outside the CDR3, the full variable domain is GAGVSQSPRYKVAKRGQDVALRCDPISGHVSLFWYQQALGQGPEFLTYFQNEAQLDKSGLPSDRFFAERPEGSVSTLKIQRTQQEDSAVYLCASSLTGQGAAEAFFGQGTRLTVV.

The chain has TRBV7-3 and TRBJ2-7; TRBD1 matches at 7 bases. Trimming cost V 4 bases and J 6 bases; bases outside gene matches: 6. Germline V lookup: CDR1 SGHTA, CDR2 FQGTGA. The CDR3 is 13 amino acids. In DNA, the CDR3 is TGTGCCAGCAGCTCCGGGTGGGACAGCGAGCAGTACTTC. Amino acids: CASSSGWDSEQYF.